The 28 T cell receptor beta chains in this list originate from one sample, sequenced in a study of beta chain features in type 1 diabetes. Study results and limitations: Moderate but significant shortening of TCRB CDR3s was recorded in all four CD4+ subsets from Type 1 diabetes patients.

Every isolated RNA sample was fully reverse transcribed, so sequencing captured expressed TCRB transcripts. The table came from immunoSEQ multiplex PCR; TCRdb's copy has only in-frame clones and leaves some out. The table has 150,000 to 170,000 clones, 9% to 12% seen once; the top ten hold around 0.5%. The antigens for these receptors are not known. Sequenced: central memory CD4+ T cells from blood. Receptors were obtained from a man aged 30 to 39 with type 1 diabetes.

Only a few counts were recorded for this clone. The rearrangement joins TRBV29-1 to TRBJ2-5; D remains unclear. V was shortened by 6 bases and J by 4 bases, with 15 bases between the two germline ends. Germline V gives CDR1 SQVTM, CDR2 ANQGSEA. CDR3 length equals 13 residues. CDR3 sequence (DNA): TGCAGCGTCGTGGGCCAAATTGGAGAGACCCAGTACTTC. This codes for CSVVGQIGETQYF.

The chain couples TRBV27 to TRBJ2-5, with 9 bases aligning to TRBD1. Germline assignment: CDR1 MNHEY and CDR2 SMNVEV (reference sequence). Trimming took 0 bases from V and 4 from J; bases not matched to a gene: 12. The CDR3 sequence is 18 residues long. DNA of the CDR3: TGTGCCAGCAGTTTATCCCAGAACACAGGGGGCTTTGGAGAGACCCAGTACTTC. Translated: CASSLSQNTGGFGETQYF.

This clone appeared a few times. The chain employs TRBV4-3 and TRBJ1-5; TRBD1 is a possible D gene (6 bases). V was pared by 0 bases and J by 9 bases, with 18 bases between. Germline-derived CDR1 and CDR2 are LGHNA and YSLEER. The CDR3 is 16 amino acids. The CDR3 DNA reads as TGCGCCAGCAGCCAAGAAGCCGGGGCAGGGGTTAGGCCCCAGCATTTT. It translates to CASSQEAGAGVRPQHF.

This clone was counted many times. The chain uses TRBV7-7 and TRBJ2-3; 12 bases agree with TRBD1. CDR3 length: 15 amino acids. Looked up from germline, CDR1 is SSHAT and CDR2 is FNYEAQ (reference sequence). Trimming removed 4 bases from V and 6 bases from J; junction bases left unmatched: 5. CDR3 sequence: CASSSGTGGVDTQYF. The CDR3 DNA is TGTGCCAGCAGCTCCGGGACAGGGGGCGTTGATACGCAGTATTTT. The full variable domain, in which reference TRBV7-7 and TRBJ2-3 provide the parts outside the CDR3, is GAGVSQSPRYKVTKRGQDVTLRCDPISSHATLYWYQQALGQGPEFLTYFNYEAQPDKSGLPSDRFSAERPEGSISTLTIQRTEQRDSAMYRCASSSGTGGVDTQYFGPGTRLTVL.

This clone has only a few counts. The CDR3 here is CASSPGLADYEQYF. In DNA form, the CDR3 reads TGTGCCAGTAGTCCGGGACTAGCTGACTACGAGCAGTACTTC. The chain joins TRBV19 to TRBJ2-7; 9 bases line up with TRBD2. Germline V gene lookup returns CDR1 LNHDA and CDR2 SQIVND (reference sequence). The J segment lost 3 bases and the V segment lost 5 bases, leaving 5 bases of the junction unmatched. CDR3 length: 14 residues.

The chain joins TRBV6-1 to TRBJ1-5, with D possibly TRBD1 on 6 matching bases. The CDR3 contains 14 residues. V lost 7 bases to trimming and J lost 5 bases, with 15 bases between them. The germline V gene encodes CDR1 MNHNS and CDR2 SASEGT. As DNA, the CDR3 is TGTGCCAGCACCGGACAGAACAACTATCAGCCCCAGCATTTT. Its protein is CASTGQNNYQPQHF.

This clone has only one observation. J is TRBJ2-7 and V is TRBV5-5, with TRBD1 matching 7 bases. Germline CDR1 and CDR2: SGHKS and YYEKEE (reference sequence). Losses at the gene ends were 4 bases for V and 2 bases for J; bases not matched to a gene: 3. There are 13 residues in the CDR3. As DNA, the CDR3 is TGTGCCAGCAGCCGACAGGGTACCTACGAGCAGTACTTC. This codes for CASSRQGTYEQYF.

This clone was counted a few times. The gene calls are TRBV28 and TRBJ1-1; 9 nucleotides agree with TRBD1. The germline V gene has CDR1 MDHEN and CDR2 SYDVKM. V gave up 7 bases and J gave up 7 bases; unmatched junction bases: 13. The CDR3 runs 15 residues. The CDR3 sequence is CASTNPTGGLGEAFF. CDR3 DNA: TGTGCCAGCACTAACCCCACAGGGGGCCTGGGTGAAGCTTTCTTT.

V gene TRBV18 combines with J gene TRBJ2-3, with 7 bases aligning to TRBD1. Germline V lookup: CDR1 KGHSH, CDR2 LQKENI. After removal of 5 bases from V and 6 bases from J, the junction contained 14 bases not matched to a gene. This CDR3 has 16 amino acids. The CDR3 nucleotides are TGTGCCAGCTCATCTTGGGACAGCTTCGGTTCCGATACGCAGTATTTT. Protein: CASSSWDSFGSDTQYF.

The V and J genes are TRBV9 and TRBJ1-1, with D maybe TRBD1 (5 bases). Trimming cost V 7 bases and J 2 bases, with 12 bases left between them. Germline V lookup: CDR1 SGDLS, CDR2 YYNGEE. This CDR3 contains 13 residues. CDR3 residues: CASGGHPNTEAFF. CDR3 bases: TGTGCCAGCGGTGGACATCCAAACACTGAAGCTTTCTTT.

V is TRBV5-4 and J is TRBJ2-1, with 7 bases aligning to TRBD1. Trimming took 5 bases from V and 14 from J; bases not matched to a gene: 7. The CDR3 spans 11 residues. The germline V gene has CDR1 SGHNT and CDR2 YYREEE (reference sequence). The CDR3 region has the DNA TGTGCCAGCAGGGACAGGTCCGGGGAGTTCTTC. Translating gives CASRDRSGEFF.

The genes are TRBV5-6 and TRBJ1-1; TRBD1 aligns across 7 bases. The germline V gene encodes CDR1 SGHDT and CDR2 YYEEEE. CDR3 length equals 13 residues. With V trimmed by 5 bases and J by 5 bases, 6 bases remained unmatched. CDR3 in DNA: TGTGCCAGCAGAAAGGGGGCGCGTACTGAAGCTTTCTTT. Its protein is CASRKGARTEAFF.

CDR3 loop: CASSLNGGSIETQYF. The DNA for the CDR3 is TGTGCCAGCAGCTTAAATGGTGGGAGTATCGAGACCCAGTACTTC. The chain recombines TRBV7-3 with TRBJ2-5; D might be TRBD2 (5 bases). The germline CDR1 and CDR2 sequences are SGHTA and FQGTGA. The CDR3 extends over 15 amino acids. The V gene lost 1 base and the J gene lost 5 bases, with 14 bases spanning the gap.

This clone has more than one count but fewer than ten. The chain carries TRBV29-1 and TRBJ2-5; a weak D match, TRBD2 (5 bases). Trimming left V 7 bases short and J 4 bases short, with 16 bases between. The CDR3 length is 13 residues. The germline V gene encodes CDR1 SQVTM and CDR2 ANQGSEA. This chain's CDR3 is CSARLVGRETQYF. The CDR3 coding sequence is TGCAGCGCTCGCCTGGTGGGGAGAGAGACCCAGTACTTC.

This clone was observed a handful of times. The gene calls are TRBV7-2 and TRBJ2-5; 10 nucleotides agree with TRBD2. CDR1 SGHTA and CDR2 FQGNSA come from the germline V gene. J gave up 3 bases and V 5 bases, and 9 bases lay outside the gene matches. The CDR3 runs to 16 residues. The CDR3 nucleotides are TGTGCCAGCAGCCTTACGGGACTAGCGATTAAAGAGACCCAGTACTTC. Its protein is CASSLTGLAIKETQYF.

The J gene is TRBJ2-7, the V gene TRBV23-1; D gene uncertain. TRBV23-1 is treated as an ORF (open reading frame) with a function not yet certain. The CDR3 is made up of 12 amino acids. Trimming stripped 2 bases from V and 6 bases from J, with 8 bases between. The CDR3 here is CASSQISREQYF. The DNA of the CDR3 is TGCGCCAGCAGTCAAATTAGTCGCGAGCAGTACTTC.

This clone turned up a few times. The V call is TRBV30, the J call TRBJ1-1; the D is unclear. The CDR3 has 13 amino acids. CDR1 and CDR2 (germline): GTSNPN, SVGIG (reference sequence). V lost 2 bases, J lost 2 bases, and 9 bases lay in between. The CDR3 loop reads CAWSIQSNTEAFF. CDR3 nucleotides: TGTGCCTGGAGTATACAGTCTAACACTGAAGCTTTCTTT.

This clone has more than one count but fewer than ten. The chain employs TRBV28 and TRBJ2-1, with TRBD2 as a possible D gene (5 bases). From germline, CDR1 is MDHEN and CDR2 SYDVKM. CDR3 size: 16 residues. V gave up 7 bases and J gave up 0 bases, with 16 bases separating them. The DNA for the CDR3 is TGTGCCAGCAATCCCGCCCAGAGCGGCTCCTACAATGAGCAGTTCTTC. Protein product: CASNPAQSGSYNEQFF.

Ten or more counts support this clone. The V and J genes are TRBV5-1 and TRBJ2-3, with TRBD2 as a possible D gene (6 bases). CDR1 is SGHRS and CDR2 is YFSETQ in the germline V gene. V was shortened by 4 bases and J by 0 bases, with 15 bases between the two germline ends. CDR3 length: 16 amino acids. CDR3 nucleotide sequence: TGCGCCAGCAGCACCGCCGGGACTTCAAGCACAGATACGCAGTATTTT. It is translated as CASSTAGTSSTDTQYF.

There are a few counts of this clone. The gene calls are TRBV18 and TRBJ2-7, with 9 bases identical to TRBD2. The CDR3 spans 15 residues. The germline V gene has CDR1 KGHSH and CDR2 LQKENI. With V trimmed by 2 bases and J by 1 base, 3 bases remained unmatched. The CDR3 protein is CASSPGLAGSYEQYF. In DNA, the CDR3 is TGTGCCAGCTCACCAGGTCTAGCGGGATCCTACGAGCAGTACTTC.

V and J are TRBV5-4 and TRBJ2-6, with TRBD1 identical over 7 bases. CDR3 length: 17 residues. The germline V gene encodes CDR1 SGHNT and CDR2 YYREEE (reference sequence). V gave up 4 bases and J gave up 4 bases; unmatched junction bases: 11. The DNA for the CDR3 is TGTGCCAGCAGCCAAACAGGGGCTTTGTCCGGGGCCAACGTCCTGACTTTC. It translates to CASSQTGALSGANVLTF.

This clone was found a few times. The V and J genes are TRBV5-6 and TRBJ2-7, with 7 bases that match TRBD2. The CDR3 has 15 residues. Trimming took 1 base from V and 3 from J; bases not matched to a gene: 7. Germline V gene sequence: CDR1 SGHDT, CDR2 YYEEEE. The CDR3 nucleotides are TGTGCCAGCAGCTTGCCAGCGGGAACTCGCTACGAGCAGTACTTC. It codes for CASSLPAGTRYEQYF.

The V gene is TRBV7-2, the J gene TRBJ2-7, with 9 nucleotides matching TRBD1. Germline V gene lookup returns CDR1 SGHTA and CDR2 FQGNSA. CDR3 length: 15 amino acids. Trimming cost V 5 bases and J 3 bases; bases outside gene matches: 8. CDR3 loop: CASSLFPGQGYEQYF. In DNA, the CDR3 is TGTGCCAGCAGCCTCTTCCCGGGACAGGGCTACGAGCAGTACTTC.

This chain connects TRBV6-6 to TRBJ2-1; a weak D match, TRBD1 (5 bases). CDR3 length equals 13 residues. Germline V gene sequence: CDR1 MNHNY, CDR2 SVGAGI (reference sequence). The germline V and J ends were trimmed by 0 bases and 6 bases, with 6 bases remaining between them. CDR3 coding DNA: TGTGCCAGCAGTTACTCGACAGCCAATGAGCAGTTCTTC. Its protein is CASSYSTANEQFF.

This clone was picked up a small number of times. This chain joins TRBV28 and TRBJ2-7; D may be TRBD1 (5 bases). The V end lost 6 bases, the J end lost 3 bases, and 9 bases lay between the germline ends. Germline lookup yields CDR1 MDHEN and CDR2 SYDVKM. There are 12 residues in the CDR3. The CDR3 sequence: CASRQTVYEQYF. The CDR3 DNA reads as TGTGCCAGCAGACAGACAGTCTACGAGCAGTACTTC.

This clone occurred a few times. One end of the junction is discordant with germline, which a read error may explain. The gene calls are TRBV7-7 and TRBJ2-5, with TRBD1 identical over 8 bases. Germline V gene lookup returns CDR1 SSHAT and CDR2 FNYEAQ (reference sequence). The CDR3 is 13 residues long. In DNA, the CDR3 is TGTGCTAGCAGCACTGACAGGGGAGAGACCCAGTACTTC. Protein sequence: CASSTDRGETQYF.

J is TRBJ2-3 and V is TRBV4-1; 8 bases fit TRBD2. V lost 1 base, J lost 5 bases, and 11 bases stayed unmatched. Per germline, CDR1 MGHRA and CDR2 YSYEKL. The CDR3 consists of 17 residues. The CDR3 DNA reads as TGCGCCAGCAGCCAAGGGTTTGGCGGGAGGTCCGTAGATACGCAGTATTTT. Amino acid sequence: CASSQGFGGRSVDTQYF.

This chain uses TRBV7-3 with TRBJ2-1; 10 bases line up with TRBD2. From germline, CDR1 is SGHTA and CDR2 FQGTGA. Unmatched junction bases numbered 11, after V lost 8 bases and J lost 7 bases. The CDR3 sequence is 15 residues long. As DNA, the CDR3 is TGTGCCAGCGGCCTCCTAGCGGGAGCCTGGAATGAGCAGTTCTTC. As protein: CASGLLAGAWNEQFF.